This TCR beta chain is drawn from a study of blood T cell repertoires in COVID-19. Assay used: immunoSEQ multiplex PCR; TCRdb lists only in-frame clones, some missing. The sample lists around 220,000 clones, 88% seen once, with about 14% in the top ten. The TCR comes from a woman aged 50 to 60 with acute COVID-19. What was sequenced was PBMCs or T cells enriched from blood (not recorded which).

The DNA for the CDR3 is TGTGCCAGCAGCCACCTCTCGGACCCACGGGGAGGTGGCTACACCTTC. This codes for CASSHLSDPRGGGYTF. The chain uses TRBV3-1 (or the pseudogene TRBV3-2) and TRBJ1-2; D is unresolved. The CDR3 consists of 16 residues. The germline V gene encodes CDR1 LGHDT and CDR2 YNNKEL (reference sequence). V lost 3 bases, J lost 7 bases, and 21 bases lay in between.